The clone carrying this TCR beta chain was seen a handful of times. This specimen comes from a study of cytomegalovirus exposure and HLA in healthy donors. The CDR3 has 13 residues. The germline V gene has CDR1 SGHAT and CDR2 FQNNGV. Trimming took off 2 bases at V and 4 bases at J, with 8 bases between the two ends. Profiled with immunoSEQ multiplex PCR; TCRdb holds only in-frame clones, not every one. Seen here are 100,000 to 150,000 clones, roughly nine tenths observed once, and the top ten hold 0.95% to 1.5%. The TCR was taken from a young woman in good health and CMV-seronegative. Sequencing was performed on PBMCs. V is TRBV11-2 and J is TRBJ1-1; the D gene is possibly TRBD1 (6 bases). The CDR3 here is CASSLQGLTEAFF. The CDR3 DNA sequence: TGTGCCAGCAGCTTACAGGGGCTCACTGAAGCTTTCTTT.